This T cell receptor beta chain was found in a study of cytomegalovirus exposure and HLA in healthy donors. Study-wide findings and caveats: For presence/absence analyses, sequencing depth was assumed to be roughly uniform across donors.

Use of 60 Vbeta and 13 Jbeta primers characterized the PCR. Data came from immunoSEQ multiplex PCR; TCRdb stores just in-frame clones and leaves some out. The table has about 130,000 clones, less than 85% seen once. Note on this clone: The antigen remains unidentified.

This CDR3 has 17 residues. The trim removed 3 bases at V and 10 bases at J, leaving 14 bases unmatched. The germline V gene has CDR1 GTSNPN and CDR2 SVGIG (reference sequence). The TCR originated in a female donor in good health and CMV-seronegative. The sample comprised PBMCs. The chain is built from TRBV30 and TRBJ2-1, with 14 nucleotides matching TRBD2. CDR3 region: CAWRGLAGAFAMGEQFF. CDR3 in DNA: TGTGCCTGGAGGGGACTAGCGGGGGCTTTTGCTATGGGAGAGCAGTTCTTC. The full variable domain, rest sourced from reference TRBV30 and TRBJ2-1, is SQTIHQWPATLVQPVGSPLSLECTVEGTSNPNLYWYRQAAGRGLQLLFYSVGIGQISSEVPQNLSASRPQDRQFILSSKKLLLSDSGFYLCAWRGLAGAFAMGEQFFGPGTRLTVL.